This paragraph covers one T cell receptor (beta chain) sequence. The repertoire was sequenced with immunoSEQ multiplex PCR; TCRdb's copy has only in-frame clones and lacks some. The sample records 200,000 to 250,000 clones, 89% being singletons. The source of the sample is a study of blood T cell repertoires in COVID-19. Study information: The United States, Italy and Spain supplied acute and convalescent COVID-19 samples. PBMCs, B-cell-depleted T cells, or T cells provided the cDNA or gDNA that made up the material.

This receptor was taken from a middle-aged woman with acute or convalescent COVID-19. Specimen: peripheral blood.

The CDR3: CASSYSRGQITEAFF. The CDR3 DNA reads TGTGCCAGCAGTTACTCCCGGGGTCAGATCACTGAAGCTTTCTTT. The genes are TRBV6-5 and TRBJ1-1; D gene unclear. The germline gives CDR1 MNHEY, CDR2 SVGAGI. The CDR3 has 15 residues. V was shortened by 0 bases and J by 4 bases, with 12 bases between the two germline ends.